This T cell receptor (beta chain) comes out of a study of early T cells in non-severe SARS-CoV-2 infection. Study results and limitations: VDJdb-based matching was biased toward anti-spike CD8 responses and missed private and CD4 specificities.

One entry per CDR3 protein, called by TCRdb with MiXCR from the 5' RACE reads. The sample lists around 50,000 distinct CDR3 sequences, roughly 10% occurring once. This clonotype was observed a few times. Its antigen remains unknown. Trimming took 0 bases from V and 1 from J, leaving 8 bases between them. This CDR3 spans 15 amino acids. The germline CDR1 and CDR2 sequences are ENHRY and SYGVKD. The sequence was obtained from an adult who was a healthcare worker with PCR-confirmed SARS-CoV-2 infection or an uninfected control (not recorded which). The source material was whole blood. The chain joins TRBV10-3 to TRBJ2-3; D gene unclear. As DNA, the CDR3 is TGTGCCATCAGTGAGTCGGCAGTCGGCACAGATACGCAGTATTTT. Translation: CAISESAVGTDTQYF.